Listed below are T cell receptor beta chains from one sample, sequenced in a study of cytomegalovirus exposure and HLA in healthy donors. Measured with immunoSEQ multiplex PCR; TCRdb has only the in-frame clones, and not every one. The sample has 100,000 to 150,000 clones, roughly 74% seen once; the top ten hold roughly 7.5%. The sequenced sample was PBMCs. Receptors were obtained from a male donor in good health and CMV-seronegative. Each CDR3 is given with its conserved first and last residue. Fields, in order: J gene, clone size, D gene, V gene, CDR3 protein, CDR3 DNA. D genes are given only for firm matches. Clone size is stated in some rows and not others, as once, few, many or a class when expanded.

>TRBJ2-2|NA|NA|TRBV7-2
CASSLGVGNTGELFF
TGTGCCAGCAGCTTGGGCGTTGGGAACACCGGGGAGCTGTTTTTT
>TRBJ2-3|NA|TRBD2|TRBV29-1
CSAMRRLAGLSTDTQYF
TGCAGCGCCATGAGGCGCCTAGCGGGGCTTAGCACAGATACGCAGTATTTT
>TRBJ1-1|NA|NA|TRBV27
CASSPLTGFSLEHF
TGTGCCAGCAGTCCTTTGACCGGTTTCTCCCTAGAGCACTTT
>TRBJ2-1|once|TRBD2|TRBV10-3
CAISVLAGGHNEQFF
TGTGCCATCAGCGTACTAGCGGGGGGCCATAATGAGCAGTTCTTC
>TRBJ1-1|NA|NA|TRBV18
CASSPVAVMNTEAFF
TGTGCCAGCTCACCGGTCGCAGTCATGAACACTGAAGCTTTCTTT
>TRBJ2-7|NA|NA|TRBV27
CASSLSNGGSYYEQYF
TGTGCCAGCAGTTTATCGAACGGAGGGTCGTACTACGAGCAGTACTTC
>TRBJ2-4|NA|NA|TRBV30
CAWMPGFVKNIQYF
TGTGCCTGGATGCCAGGGTTCGTCAAAAACATTCAGTACTTC
>TRBJ2-2|NA|TRBD1|TRBV18
CASSPRTGSTGGLFF
TGTGCCAGCTCACCTAGGACAGGGAGCACCGGGGGGCTGTTTTTT
>TRBJ2-7|NA|NA|TRBV9
CASSVAGDFSYEQYF
TGTGCCAGCAGCGTAGCTGGAGATTTCTCCTACGAGCAGTACTTC
>TRBJ2-3|NA|TRBD1|TRBV5-8
CASMGQSTDTQYF
TGTGCCAGCATGGGACAGAGCACAGATACGCAGTATTTT
>TRBJ2-5|NA|NA|TRBV4-3
CASSHIQGIIETQYF
TGCGCCAGCAGCCATATACAGGGTATCATTGAGACCCAGTACTTC
>TRBJ2-2|NA|NA|TRBV7-2
CASSLADLLHTGELFF
TGTGCCAGCAGCTTAGCAGACCTACTACACACCGGGGAGCTGTTTTTT
>TRBJ1-2|NA|TRBD1|TRBV19
CASTPYGTGGDYGYTF
TGTGCCAGTACCCCATATGGGACAGGGGGCGATTATGGCTACACCTTC